Given below is one TCR beta chain in context. The same CDR3 also results from other DNA sequences found in this sample. This CDR3 contains 15 residues. From germline, CDR1 is SGHNT and CDR2 YYREEE (reference sequence). The trim removed 3 bases at V and 0 bases at J, leaving 3 bases unmatched. This entry belongs to a study of blood T cell repertoires in COVID-19. Study-wide context: Specimens from acute and convalescent COVID-19 originated in the United States, Italy and Spain. PBMCs, B-cell-depleted T cells, or T cells provided the cDNA or gDNA that made up the material.

How the authors handled the data: Reference gene primer amplification gave nucleated cell count estimates. This table comes from immunoSEQ multiplex PCR, and its TCRdb copy is limited to in-frame clones, with some not included. The DNA gave D and trimming, while V, J and clone size come from that table. Of 110,000 to 150,000 clones in the sample, roughly 80% were seen once. V is TRBV5-4 and J is TRBJ2-5, with TRBD1 matching 9 bases. Sequences were obtained from peripheral blood. The clonotype was recovered from a man aged 50-60 years with active or convalescent COVID-19. The CDR3: CASSYDRGYQETQYF. DNA for the CDR3: TGTGCCAGCAGCTACGACAGGGGGTACCAAGAGACCCAGTACTTC.